This T cell receptor (beta chain) originates from a study of siplizumab effects on memory and regulatory T cells. Overall study results and limits: Proliferating Tregs' suppressive function in siplizumab cultures went unconfirmed. Siplizumab caused a significant drop in alloreactive sequences traceable to unstimulated CD4+ memory cells. Unstimulated subsets contained matches for only a minor fraction of alloreactive clones.

Germline CDR1 is SGDLS and CDR2 is YYNGEE. J gave up 2 bases and V 4 bases, and 9 bases lay outside the gene matches. The length of the CDR3 is 15 residues. Of note for this clone: What it binds is not known.

TCRdb keeps only in-frame clones here, not all; method: immunoSEQ multiplex PCR. Found here are tens of thousands of clones, around four fifths of them singletons; the top ten hold approximately 3.4%. Unstimulated subsets comprising naive, memory, effector memory and TEMRA cells were sequenced in a few donor pairs. The TCR comes from a human donor in good health. The sample consisted of memory CD4+ T cells sorted from blood. V usage is TRBV9 and J usage is TRBJ2-7, with 7 bases matching TRBD2. The CDR3 reads CASSPQSGTTYEQYF. The CDR3 coding sequence is TGTGCCAGCAGCCCCCAAAGCGGGACCACCTACGAGCAGTACTTC.